This passage covers 8 T cell receptor beta chains from one sample sequenced in a study of control samples from healthy donors and cancer patients. Sequencing was performed with immunoSEQ multiplex PCR; in TCRdb, only in-frame clones are kept and a portion is missing. The sample carries 120,000 or so clones, approximately 90% recorded once. Material for sequencing was blood. Receptors were obtained from a woman aged 18-29 years in good health.

The table lists this clone with a count of one. This sequence joins TRBV27 and TRBJ1-2; 8 bases map to TRBD1. J gave up 7 bases and V 7 bases, and 8 bases lay outside the gene matches. Germline lookup yields CDR1 MNHEY and CDR2 SMNVEV (reference sequence). The CDR3 extends over 13 amino acids. CDR3 residues: CASTAQGALGYTF. The CDR3, as DNA: TGTGCCAGCACCGCCCAGGGGGCGCTTGGCTACACCTTC.

The V and J genes are TRBV7-8 and TRBJ2-3; D call uncertain. Germline assignment: CDR1 SGHVS and CDR2 FQNEAQ. The CDR3 has 14 amino acids. The V end was cut by 5 bases, the J end by 2 bases, with 11 bases between. DNA for the CDR3: TGTGCCAGCAGCCCATACCATCTCACAGATACGCAGTATTTT. Encoded protein: CASSPYHLTDTQYF.

The V gene is TRBV28, the J gene TRBJ2-1; no clear D gene. This CDR3 comprises 18 residues. Trimming stripped 2 bases from V and 4 bases from J, with 21 bases between. Germline V gene sequence: CDR1 MDHEN, CDR2 SYDVKM. CDR3 DNA sequence: TGTGCCAGCAGTTTAGGCCCCCCCCGCCGTTCCCTATACAATGAGCAGTTCTTC. This codes for CASSLGPPRRSLYNEQFF. Combining the CDR3 with reference TRBV28 and TRBJ2-1 gives the whole variable domain DVKVTQSSRYLVKRTGEKVFLECVQDMDHENMFWYRQDPGLGLRLIYFSYDVKMKEKGDIPEGYSVSREKKERFSLILESASTNQTSMYLCASSLGPPRRSLYNEQFFGPGTRLTVL.

This chain links TRBV4-3 with TRBJ1-2; the D is unclear. The CDR3 totals 19 residues. The germline gives CDR1 LGHNA, CDR2 YSLEER. The V gene lost 0 bases and the J gene lost 3 bases, with 23 bases spanning the gap. In DNA form, the CDR3 reads TGCGCCAGCAGCCAAGATGACCCCTTTACACGGATTCCTTACTATGGCTACACCTTC. Encoded protein: CASSQDDPFTRIPYYGYTF.

The chain carries TRBV6-2 or TRBV6-3 and TRBJ2-1, with D maybe TRBD2 (6 bases). The CDR3 is 16 amino acids. Germline loops: CDR1 MNHEY, CDR2 SVGEGT. V lost 5 bases, J lost 2 bases, and 16 bases lay in between. CDR3 bases: TGTGCCAGCAGTGATCGGATTAGCGGTACCTACAATGAGCAGTTCTTC. Translation: CASSDRISGTYNEQFF.

The chain employs TRBV5-1 and TRBJ1-2, with D possibly TRBD1 on 5 matching bases. Germline-derived CDR1 and CDR2 are SGHRS and YFSETQ. The CDR3 runs to 15 residues. With 1 base removed from V and 6 bases from J, the gap between germline ends came to 16 bases. The CDR3 DNA reads as TGCGCCAGCAGCTTGAGACAGTCCCTCGGTGATGGCTACACCTTC. Its protein is CASSLRQSLGDGYTF.

This chain links TRBV19 with TRBJ2-7, with D possibly matching TRBD2 (5 bases). The CDR3 runs to 17 residues. Germline CDR1 reads LNHDA; CDR2 reads SQIVND (reference sequence). V lost 5 bases and J 3 bases, leaving 23 bases between the germline ends. The CDR3: CASSPALTGIERYEQYF. DNA of the CDR3: TGTGCCAGTAGTCCGGCGCTAACGGGAATAGAGCGCTACGAGCAGTACTTC.

The J gene is TRBJ2-5, the V gene TRBV3-1 (or the pseudogene TRBV3-2); D is tentatively TRBD1 or TRBD2 (6 bases each). The CDR3 covers 11 residues. With 6 bases removed from V and 5 bases from J, the gap between germline ends came to 7 bases. Germline loops: CDR1 LGHDT, CDR2 YNNKEL (reference sequence). The CDR3 DNA sequence: TGTGCCAGCAGGGGGGGCGAGACCCAGTACTTC. Translated, it gives CASRGGETQYF.